This T cell receptor beta chain was identified in a study of control samples from healthy donors and cancer patients (dated by TCRdb to 2018 to 2021). The protocol used for the library was the immunoSEQ multiplex PCR assay. Here the immuneACCESS table is served through TCRdb, limited to in-frame sequences with V and J called. Missing clones are a known gap in these copies; in checked studies unresolved V genes cover under half, and the rest lacks a known reason. The sample contains fewer than 90,000 clones, roughly 86% of them found a single time. The ten largest account for around 18% of the sample. The germline V gene sets CDR1 to MGHDK and CDR2 to SYGVNS. The CDR3 runs 15 residues from the cysteine to the phenylalanine. The kept DNA is CDR3 alone, 45 bases in frame from the first base. Relative to germline, V is 7 bases shorter and J is 6 bases shorter, with 16 bases between their ends. Turning to this clone: The target of this receptor is not known. Qualities for individual bases were not recorded, and no much larger clone is one base off.

The sample consisted of blood. The sequence derives from a man aged 45-65 years in good health. This chain is built from TRBV25-1 and TRBJ1-6; perhaps TRBD1 is the D gene, with 5 bases matching. CDR3 protein: CASTSDTSSNSPLHF. The DNA sequence follows: TGTGCCAGCACCTCGGACACTTCTTCTAATTCACCCCTCCACTTT.